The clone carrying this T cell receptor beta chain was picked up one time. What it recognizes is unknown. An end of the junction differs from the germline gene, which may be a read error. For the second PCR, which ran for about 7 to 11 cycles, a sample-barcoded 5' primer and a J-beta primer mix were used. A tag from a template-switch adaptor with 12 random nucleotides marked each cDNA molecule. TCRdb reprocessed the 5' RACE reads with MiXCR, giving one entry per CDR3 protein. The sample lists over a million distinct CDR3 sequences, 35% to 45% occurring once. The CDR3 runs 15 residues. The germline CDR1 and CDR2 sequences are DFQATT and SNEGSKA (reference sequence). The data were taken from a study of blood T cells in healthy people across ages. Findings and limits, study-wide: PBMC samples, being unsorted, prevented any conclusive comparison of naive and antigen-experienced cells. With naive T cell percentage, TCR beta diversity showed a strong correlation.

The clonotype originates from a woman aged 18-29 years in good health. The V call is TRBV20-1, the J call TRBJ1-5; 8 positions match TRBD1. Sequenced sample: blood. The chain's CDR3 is CSARSWTGPNQSQHF. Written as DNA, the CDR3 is TGCAGTGCTAGATCATGGACAGGGCCCAATCAGTCCCAGCATTTT.